This T cell receptor (beta chain) was identified in a study of shared clonotypes between healthy human individuals. TCRdb's table, derived via immunoSEQ multiplex PCR, lists solely in-frame clones and lacks some. This table holds around 2.1 million clones, 90% to 96% found once. Comments on this clone: This CDR3 is also generated by other DNA sequences in the sample.

CDR3 length: 16 residues. CDR1 SGHDN and CDR2 FVKESK come from the germline V gene. The ends lost 1 base at V and 0 bases at J; junction bases unmatched: 2. What was sequenced was naive CD4+ T cells sorted from blood. Specified subset: CD45RA+ positively selected. The TCR sequence derives from a young man in good health. V is TRBV14 and J is TRBJ2-1; 8 bases map to TRBD2. The CDR3 here is CASSQVAGSSYNEQFF. CDR3 DNA sequence: TGTGCCAGCAGCCAAGTAGCGGGAAGCTCCTACAATGAGCAGTTCTTC.